A selection of T cell receptor beta chains follows, all from one sample in a study of cytomegalovirus exposure and HLA in healthy donors. Clones were read by immunoSEQ multiplex PCR, and TCRdb kept only the in-frame ones, dropping some. Of 95,000 to 150,000 clones in the sample, around 76% were seen once. The sequencing input was PBMCs. Receptors were obtained from a man in his 60s in good health and CMV-seropositive. The CDR3 runs from the conserved cysteine through the conserved F or W. A D gene is named only where the DNA matches it firmly. A row's size may be missing; if present it is once, few, many or a size class.

V	length	D	J	size	CDR3	DNA
TRBV7-9	18	TRBD1	TRBJ1-1	few	CASSLGNGQGISSTEAFF	TGTGCCAGCAGCTTAGGCAACGGACAGGGTATCTCGAGCACTGAAGCTTTCTTT
TRBV9	17	-	TRBJ1-3	-	CASSYWENFNSGNTIYF	TGTGCCAGCAGTTACTGGGAGAACTTCAACTCTGGAAACACCATATATTTT
TRBV5-6	16	TRBD1	TRBJ1-4	few	CASSPGTGWFNEKLFF	TGTGCCAGCAGCCCCGGGACAGGGTGGTTTAATGAAAAACTGTTTTTT
TRBV6-1	12	TRBD2	TRBJ2-7	-	CASTERGIEQYF	TGTGCCAGCACCGAGCGGGGCATCGAGCAGTACTTC
TRBV7-9	17	TRBD2	TRBJ2-1	-	CASSSPYFRGGRYEQFF	TGTGCCAGCAGCTCCCCCTACTTTCGCGGGGGGAGGTATGAGCAGTTCTTC
TRBV11-2	14	TRBD1	TRBJ1-6	-	CASSLGDRVSPLHF	TGTGCCAGCAGCTTAGGGGACAGGGTCTCACCCCTCCACTTT
TRBV5-1	13	-	TRBJ2-7	-	CASMIAAEGEQYF	TGCGCCAGCATGATAGCGGCGGAGGGGGAGCAGTACTTC
TRBV5-4	14	TRBD1	TRBJ1-2	-	CASSHRDRGRGYTF	TGTGCCAGCAGCCACCGGGACAGGGGCCGTGGCTACACCTTC
TRBV19	12	-	TRBJ1-1	once	CASSRRETEAFF	TGTGCCAGTAGTCGACGGGAAACTGAAGCTTTCTTT
TRBV5-6	14	-	TRBJ2-5	few	CASSLLSREETQYF	TGTGCCAGCAGCTTGCTTTCCAGGGAAGAGACCCAGTACTTC
TRBV6-6	14	-	TRBJ1-5	-	CASNQGNSNQPQHF	TGTGCCAGTAACCAGGGGAATAGCAATCAGCCCCAGCATTTT
TRBV11-2	15	TRBD1	TRBJ2-2	-	CASTPTGEDTGELFF	TGTGCCAGCACCCCTACAGGGGAAGACACCGGGGAGCTGTTTTTT
TRBV28	14	-	TRBJ2-3	few	CASSPGSSTDTQYF	TGTGCCAGCAGTCCGGGGTCTAGCACAGATACGCAGTATTTT
TRBV25-1	14	-	TRBJ2-7	-	CASSVGVSGYEQYF	TGTGCCAGCAGTGTAGGCGTCAGCGGCTACGAGCAGTACTTC
TRBV7-9	15	-	TRBJ2-2	-	CASSLDRRNTGELFF	TGTGCCAGCAGCTTAGACAGGAGGAACACCGGGGAGCTGTTTTTT
TRBV21-1	14	-	TRBJ2-5	few	CASRPTGGIETQYF	TGTGCCAGCAGACCGACAGGGGGAATAGAGACCCAGTACTTC
TRBV9	15	-	TRBJ2-3	-	CASSVGGFQMDTQYF	TGTGCCAGCAGCGTAGGAGGGTTTCAAATGGATACGCAGTATTTT
TRBV5-1	15	TRBD1	TRBJ2-4	few	CASSPWTGEKNIQYF	TGCGCCAGCAGCCCGTGGACAGGGGAAAAAAACATTCAGTACTTC
TRBV7-9	14	-	TRBJ1-2	-	CASSLVETAYGYTF	TGTGCCAGCAGCTTAGTAGAGACAGCCTATGGCTACACCTTC
TRBV4-1	14	-	TRBJ1-3	few	CASSQLRIGNTIYF	TGCGCCAGCAGCCAATTGCGGATTGGAAACACCATATATTTT
TRBV6-6	13	-	TRBJ2-7	-	CASSYEGSYEQYF	TGTGCCAGCAGTTATGAGGGTTCCTACGAGCAGTACTTC
TRBV7-2	13	-	TRBJ1-1	-	CAPIATKSTEAFF	TGTGCCCCTATAGCTACCAAGTCCACTGAAGCTTTCTTT
TRBV5-1	14	-	TRBJ2-5	-	CASSLDGELGTQYF	TGCGCCAGCAGCTTGGATGGGGAGCTGGGGACCCAGTACTTC
TRBV2	14	-	TRBJ2-6	-	CASSGGSGANGLTF	TGTGCCAGCAGTGGGGGCTCTGGGGCCAACGGCCTGACTTTC
TRBV11-2	11	-	TRBJ1-1	-	CASSPSTEAFF	TGTGCCAGCAGCCCCTCCACTGAAGCTTTCTTT
TRBV29-1	13	-	TRBJ2-5	-	CSALRGFGETQYF	TGCAGCGCCTTGAGAGGGTTTGGGGAGACCCAGTACTTC
TRBV7-9	13	-	TRBJ1-1	-	CASSPHRSTEAFF	TGTGCCAGCAGCCCGCACAGGAGCACTGAAGCTTTCTTT
TRBV5-1	14	-	TRBJ1-2	-	CASSSGGGTGGYTF	TGCGCCAGCAGCTCCGGCGGGGGGACTGGTGGCTACACCTTC
TRBV5-4	16	-	TRBJ2-3	-	CASSPRRDTYTDTQYF	TGTGCCAGCAGCCCGAGAAGAGACACTTACACAGATACGCAGTATTTT
TRBV19	15	-	TRBJ2-3	-	CASSIEGQNTDTQYF	TGTGCCAGTAGTATAGAAGGACAGAACACAGATACGCAGTATTTT
TRBV6-5	15	-	TRBJ1-3	-	CASSYSQDSGNTIYF	TGTGCCAGCAGTTACTCACAGGACTCTGGAAACACCATATATTTT
TRBV7-6	13	-	TRBJ2-1	-	CASLLGQWNEQFF	TGTGCCAGCCTTCTAGGACAGTGGAATGAGCAGTTCTTC
TRBV4-1	16	TRBD2	TRBJ2-7	few	CASSQVLAGTPYEQYF	TGCGCCAGCAGCCAAGTACTAGCGGGAACCCCCTACGAGCAGTACTTC
TRBV2	13	TRBD1	TRBJ1-1	-	CAGRDSLNTEAFF	TGTGCCGGCCGGGACAGCCTGAACACTGAAGCTTTCTTT
TRBV7-3	13	-	TRBJ1-2	-	CASSLAGDYGYTF	TGTGCCAGCAGCTTAGCAGGGGACTATGGCTACACCTTC
TRBV6-5	14	-	TRBJ1-1	-	CASSYSGAGTEAFF	TGTGCCAGCAGTTACTCGGGGGCCGGCACTGAAGCTTTCTTT
TRBV5-1	15	-	TRBJ2-7	-	CASSLWQGISYEQYF	TGCGCCAGCAGCTTGTGGCAGGGGATTTCCTACGAGCAGTACTTC
TRBV6-5	15	-	TRBJ1-2	-	CANSLTGQYVGGYTF	TGTGCCAACAGTCTTACCGGACAATATGTTGGTGGCTACACCTTC
TRBV6-1	13	-	TRBJ2-7	-	CASSTRSSYEQYF	TGTGCCAGCAGTACGAGGAGCTCCTACGAGCAGTACTTC
TRBV5-4	14	TRBD2	TRBJ2-7	-	CASSLVAGGEEQYF	TGTGCCAGCAGCTTGGTAGCCGGGGGGGAGGAGCAGTACTTC
TRBV6-6	13	-	TRBJ1-1	few	CASSYAGDTEAFF	TGTGCCAGCAGTTACGCGGGGGACACTGAAGCTTTCTTT
TRBV29-1	16	TRBD1	TRBJ2-7	-	CSVVRTGGGSAYEQYF	TGCAGCGTTGTCAGGACAGGGGGCGGGTCCGCCTACGAGCAGTACTTC
TRBV5-1	13	TRBD1	TRBJ2-7	-	CASTNRGSYEQYF	TGCGCCAGCACTAACAGGGGATCTTACGAGCAGTACTTC